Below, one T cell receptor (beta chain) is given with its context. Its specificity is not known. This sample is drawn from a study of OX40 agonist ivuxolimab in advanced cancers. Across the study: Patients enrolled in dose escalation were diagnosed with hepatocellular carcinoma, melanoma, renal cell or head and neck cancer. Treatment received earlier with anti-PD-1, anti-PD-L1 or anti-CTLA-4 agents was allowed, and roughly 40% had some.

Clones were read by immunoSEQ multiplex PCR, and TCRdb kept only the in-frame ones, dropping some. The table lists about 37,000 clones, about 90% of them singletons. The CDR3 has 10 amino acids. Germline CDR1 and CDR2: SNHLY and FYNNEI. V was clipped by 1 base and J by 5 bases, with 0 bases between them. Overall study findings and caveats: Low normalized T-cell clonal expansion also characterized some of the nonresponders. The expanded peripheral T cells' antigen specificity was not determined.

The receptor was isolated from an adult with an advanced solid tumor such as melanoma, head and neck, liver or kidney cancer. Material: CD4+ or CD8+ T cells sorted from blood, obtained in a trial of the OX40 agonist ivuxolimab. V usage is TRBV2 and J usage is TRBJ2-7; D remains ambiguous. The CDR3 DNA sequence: TGTGCCAGCAGTGAAGACGAGCAGTACTTC. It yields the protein CASSEDEQYF.